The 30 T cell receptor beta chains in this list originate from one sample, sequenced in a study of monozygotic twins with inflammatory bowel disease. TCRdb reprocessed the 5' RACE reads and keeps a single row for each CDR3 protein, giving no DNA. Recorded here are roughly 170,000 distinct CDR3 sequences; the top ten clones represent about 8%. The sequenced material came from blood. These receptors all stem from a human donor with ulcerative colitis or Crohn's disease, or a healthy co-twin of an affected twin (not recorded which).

CDR3 in amino acids: CASSLGQLDTGELFF. The chain joins TRBV28 to TRBJ2-2; lacking DNA, the TRBD1 call made by TCRdb goes unchecked. The CDR3 loop spans 15 amino acids. The germline V gene encodes CDR1 MDHEN and CDR2 SYDVKM.

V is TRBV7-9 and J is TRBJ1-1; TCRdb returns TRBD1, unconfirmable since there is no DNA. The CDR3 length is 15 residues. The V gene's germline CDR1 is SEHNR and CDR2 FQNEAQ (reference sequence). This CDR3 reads CASSPRDSRNTEAFF.

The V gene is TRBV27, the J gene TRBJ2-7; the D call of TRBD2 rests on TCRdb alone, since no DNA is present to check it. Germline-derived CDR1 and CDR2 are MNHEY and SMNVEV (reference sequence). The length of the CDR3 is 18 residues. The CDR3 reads CASSFRFSQYLTDYEQYF.

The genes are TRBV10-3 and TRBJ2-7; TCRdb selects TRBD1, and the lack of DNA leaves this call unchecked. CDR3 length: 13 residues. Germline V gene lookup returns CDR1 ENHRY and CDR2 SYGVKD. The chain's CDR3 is CAISESGVDEQYF.

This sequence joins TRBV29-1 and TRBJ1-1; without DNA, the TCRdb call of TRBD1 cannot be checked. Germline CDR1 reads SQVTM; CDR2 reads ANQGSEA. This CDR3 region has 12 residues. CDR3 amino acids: CSETGLGTEAFF.

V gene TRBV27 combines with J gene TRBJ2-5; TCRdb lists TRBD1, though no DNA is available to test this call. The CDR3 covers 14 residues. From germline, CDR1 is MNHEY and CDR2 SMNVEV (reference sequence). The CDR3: CASSLTRGEETQYF.

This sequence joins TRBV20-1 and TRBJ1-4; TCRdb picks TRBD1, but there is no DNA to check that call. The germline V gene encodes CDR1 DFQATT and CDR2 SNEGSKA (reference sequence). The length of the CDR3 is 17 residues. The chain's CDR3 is CSAGLPTGGLTNEKLFF.

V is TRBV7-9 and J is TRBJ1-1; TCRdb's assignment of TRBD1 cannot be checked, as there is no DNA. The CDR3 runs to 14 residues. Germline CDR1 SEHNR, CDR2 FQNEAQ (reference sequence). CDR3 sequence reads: CASSLAAGLTEAFF.

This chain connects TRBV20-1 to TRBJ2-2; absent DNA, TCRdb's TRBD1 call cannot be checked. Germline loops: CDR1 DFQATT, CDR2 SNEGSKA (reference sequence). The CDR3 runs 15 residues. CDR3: CSARDWTGSTGELFF.

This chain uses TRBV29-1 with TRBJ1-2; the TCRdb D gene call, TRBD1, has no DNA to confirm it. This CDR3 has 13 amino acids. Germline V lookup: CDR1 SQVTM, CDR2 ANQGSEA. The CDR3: CSVTETGGYGYTF.

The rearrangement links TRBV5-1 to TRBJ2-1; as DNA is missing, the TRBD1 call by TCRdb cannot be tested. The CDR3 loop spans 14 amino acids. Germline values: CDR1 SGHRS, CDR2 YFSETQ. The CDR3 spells CASSPGPASDEQFF. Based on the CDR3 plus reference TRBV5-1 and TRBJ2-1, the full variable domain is KAGVTQTPRYLIKTRGQQVTLSCSPISGHRSVSWYQQTPGQGLQFLFEYFSETQRNKGNFPGRFSGRQFSNSRSEMNVSTLELGDSALYLCASSPGPASDEQFFGPGTRLTVL.

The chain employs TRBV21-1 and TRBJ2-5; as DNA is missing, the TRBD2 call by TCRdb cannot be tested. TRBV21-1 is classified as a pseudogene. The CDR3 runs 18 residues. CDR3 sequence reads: CASSKARGTSGFQETQYF.

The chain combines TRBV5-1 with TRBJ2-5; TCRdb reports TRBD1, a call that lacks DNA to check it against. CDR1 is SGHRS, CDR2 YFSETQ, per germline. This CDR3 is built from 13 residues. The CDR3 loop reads CASRQGDGETQYF.

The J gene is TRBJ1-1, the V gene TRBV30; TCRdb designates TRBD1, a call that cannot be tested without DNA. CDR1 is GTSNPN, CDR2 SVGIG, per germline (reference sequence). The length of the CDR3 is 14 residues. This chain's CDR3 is CAWSVRDRVTEAFF.

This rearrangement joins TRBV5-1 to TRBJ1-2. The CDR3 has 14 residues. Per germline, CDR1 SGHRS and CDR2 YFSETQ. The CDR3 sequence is CASSSSGNNYGYTF.

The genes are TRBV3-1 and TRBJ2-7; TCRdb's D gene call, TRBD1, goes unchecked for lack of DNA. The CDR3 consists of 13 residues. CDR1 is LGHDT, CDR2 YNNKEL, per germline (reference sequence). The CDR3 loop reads CASSRDMLYEQYF.

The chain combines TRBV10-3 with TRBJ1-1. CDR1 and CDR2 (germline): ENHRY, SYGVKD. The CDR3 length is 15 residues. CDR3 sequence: CAISESGQQNTEAFF.

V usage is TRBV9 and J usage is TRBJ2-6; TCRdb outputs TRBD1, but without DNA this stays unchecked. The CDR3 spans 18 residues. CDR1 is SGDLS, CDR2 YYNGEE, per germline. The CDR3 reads CASSRYPGQISGANVLTF.

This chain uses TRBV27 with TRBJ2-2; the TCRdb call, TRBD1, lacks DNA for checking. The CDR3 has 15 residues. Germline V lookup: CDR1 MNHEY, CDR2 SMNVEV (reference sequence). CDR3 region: CASSSGTGGTGELFF.

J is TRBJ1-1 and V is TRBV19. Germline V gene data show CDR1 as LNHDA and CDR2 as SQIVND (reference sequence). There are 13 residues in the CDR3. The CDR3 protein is CASSPTGGDLAFF.

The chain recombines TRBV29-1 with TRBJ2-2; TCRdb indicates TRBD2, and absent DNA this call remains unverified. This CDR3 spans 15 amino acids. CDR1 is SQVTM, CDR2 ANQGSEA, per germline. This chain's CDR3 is CSGGPSGANTGELFF.

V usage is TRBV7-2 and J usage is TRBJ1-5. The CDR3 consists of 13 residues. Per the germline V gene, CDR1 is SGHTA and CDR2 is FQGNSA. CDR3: CASSLGSDQPQHF.

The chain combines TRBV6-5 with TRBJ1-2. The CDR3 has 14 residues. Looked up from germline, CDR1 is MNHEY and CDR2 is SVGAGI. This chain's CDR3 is CASSYSTGKEGYTF.

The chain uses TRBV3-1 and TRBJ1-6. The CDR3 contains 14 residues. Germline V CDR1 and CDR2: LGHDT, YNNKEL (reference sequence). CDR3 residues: CASSQVYGNSPLHF.

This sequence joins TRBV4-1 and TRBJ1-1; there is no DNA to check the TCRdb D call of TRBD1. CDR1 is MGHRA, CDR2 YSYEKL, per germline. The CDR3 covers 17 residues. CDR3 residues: CASSQVPQGLKNTEAFF.

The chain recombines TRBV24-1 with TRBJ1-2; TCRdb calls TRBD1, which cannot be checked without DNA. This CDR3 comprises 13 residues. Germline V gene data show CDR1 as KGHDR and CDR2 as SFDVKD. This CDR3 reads CATSHPGTYGYTF.

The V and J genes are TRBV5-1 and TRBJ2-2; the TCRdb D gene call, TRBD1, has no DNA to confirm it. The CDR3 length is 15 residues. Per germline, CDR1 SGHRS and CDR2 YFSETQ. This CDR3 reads CASRGLRENTGELFF.

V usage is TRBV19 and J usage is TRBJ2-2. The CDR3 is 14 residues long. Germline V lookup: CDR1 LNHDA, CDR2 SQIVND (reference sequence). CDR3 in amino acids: CASSIAGVAGELFF. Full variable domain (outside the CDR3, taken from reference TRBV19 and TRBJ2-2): DGGITQSPKYLFRKEGQNVTLSCEQNLNHDAMYWYRQDPGQGLRLIYYSQIVNDFQKGDIAEGYSVSREKKESFPLTVTSAQKNPTAFYLCASSIAGVAGELFFGEGSRLTVL.

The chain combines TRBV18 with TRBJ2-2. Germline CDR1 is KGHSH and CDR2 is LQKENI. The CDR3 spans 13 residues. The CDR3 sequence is CASSESKAGELFF.

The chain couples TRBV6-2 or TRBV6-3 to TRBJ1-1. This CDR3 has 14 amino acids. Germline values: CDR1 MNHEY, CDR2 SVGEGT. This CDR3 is CASSATWVNTEAFF.